The 30 T cell receptor beta chains presented below share a single source sample, sequenced in a study of T-cell memory formation after mild COVID-19. TCRdb reprocessed the 5' RACE reads via MiXCR and lists one record per CDR3 protein. The sample consists of approximately 250,000 distinct CDR3 sequences, approximately 16% of them appearing once. The sequenced sample was PBMCs or a T cell subset sorted from them (not recorded which). These receptors were collected from a man aged 18 to 29 who had mild COVID-19 (a few samples of this study predate the infection). Cell type and time point are not known.

This clonotype was seen a few times. The V gene is TRBV6-5, the J gene TRBJ1-1; TRBD1 aligns across 7 bases. With 8 bases clipped from V and 4 bases from J, the junction kept 7 bases outside the gene matches. Germline-derived CDR1 and CDR2 are MNHEY and SVGAGI. The CDR3 runs 13 residues. The CDR3 region is CASGDSLLTEAFF. CDR3 DNA: TGTGCCAGCGGGGACAGCCTTCTCACTGAAGCTTTCTTT.

This clonotype was observed a few times. The CDR3 nucleotides are TGTGCCAGCAGCTTTGGGCCCCTCGAAGCTTTCTTT. Amino acid sequence: CASSFGPLEAFF. This chain connects TRBV7-9 to TRBJ1-1; D is undetermined. The germline V gene encodes CDR1 SEHNR and CDR2 FQNEAQ (reference sequence). Trimming pared 3 bases from V and 8 bases from J, leaving 10 bases between. The CDR3 loop spans 12 amino acids. The whole variable domain, filled in from reference TRBV7-9 and TRBJ1-1, reads DTGVSQNPRHKITKRGQNVTFRCDPISEHNRLYWYRQTLGQGPEFLTYFQNEAQLEKSRLLSDRFSAERPKGSFSTLEIQRTEQGDSAMYLCASSFGPLEAFFGQGTRLTVV.

This clonotype occurred a few times. The chain joins TRBV11-1 to TRBJ2-6; D is possibly TRBD1 (6 bases). The CDR3 totals 19 residues. CDR1 is SGHAT, CDR2 FQDESV, per germline (reference sequence). V was clipped by 2 bases and J by 0 bases, with 17 bases between them. CDR3 coding DNA: TGTGCCAGCAGCTTAAACGTGGGACAAGGGTACTCTGGGGCCAACGTCCTGACTTTC. Translating it yields CASSLNVGQGYSGANVLTF. Looking up the rest from reference TRBV11-1 and TRBJ2-6 gives the full variable domain: EAEVAQSPRYKITEKSQAVAFWCDPISGHATLYWYRQILGQGPELLVQFQDESVVDDSQLPKDRFSAERLKGVDSTLKIQPAELGDSAMYLCASSLNVGQGYSGANVLTFGAGSRLTVL.

This chain uses TRBV6-6 with TRBJ1-2; 7 bases are a match to TRBD1. Germline V gene sequence: CDR1 MNHNY, CDR2 SVGAGI (reference sequence). The CDR3 length is 15 residues. After removal of 5 bases from V and 7 bases from J, the junction contained 13 bases not matched to a gene. CDR3 DNA: TGTGCCAGCAGTGAGACGAGACAGGGTCTCGGTGGCTACACCTTC. Its protein is CASSETRQGLGGYTF.

This clonotype was seen more than once but under ten times. The chain has TRBV7-9 and TRBJ2-4; 11 nucleotides align to TRBD2. Germline CDR1 reads SEHNR; CDR2 reads FQNEAQ (reference sequence). The junction had 7 bases not matched to a gene; V was cut back by 1 base and J by 8 bases. This CDR3 contains 16 residues. Written as DNA, the CDR3 is TGTGCCAGCAGCTTAGTTCTAGCGGGGGGTCTTGACATTCAGTACTTC. Residues: CASSLVLAGGLDIQYF.

This clonotype has a handful of counts. The chain combines TRBV7-8 with TRBJ1-2; weak D call: TRBD1 (6 bases). Per germline, CDR1 SGHVS and CDR2 FQNEAQ. The CDR3 sequence is 13 residues long. Trimming took off 5 bases at V and 6 bases at J, with 13 bases between the two ends. CDR3: CASSPPGGHGYTF. CDR3 in DNA: TGTGCCAGCAGCCCTCCCGGGGGGCATGGCTACACCTTC.

There are many counts of this clonotype. This rearrangement joins TRBV7-6 to TRBJ1-1, with unresolved D. The V gene's germline CDR1 is SGHVS and CDR2 FNYEAQ. V lost 2 bases, J lost 1 base, and 5 bases lay in between. The CDR3 is 13 residues long. CDR3 amino acids: CASSLMGNTEAFF. Here the CDR3 DNA reads TGTGCCAGCAGCTTAATGGGGAACACTGAAGCTTTCTTT.

The chain recombines TRBV24-1 with TRBJ2-5; 10 bases match TRBD2. The CDR3 sequence is 15 residues long. Germline trimming cut 3 bases from V and 5 bases from J; bases unmatched to any gene: 5. Germline values: CDR1 KGHDR, CDR2 SFDVKD. For the CDR3, the DNA is TGTGCCACCAGTGATCCGACTAGCGGGTATGAGACCCAGTACTTC. Translation: CATSDPTSGYETQYF.

This clonotype turned up a few times. This sequence joins TRBV4-1 and TRBJ2-3, with D perhaps matching TRBD2 (5 bases). The ends were cut back, 0 bases at V and 0 bases at J, with 16 bases in the middle. The CDR3 contains 18 residues. Per the germline V gene, CDR1 is MGHRA and CDR2 is YSYEKL. In DNA form, the CDR3 reads TGCGCCAGCAGCCAAGATCAGAACGGGGAATCTAGCACAGATACGCAGTATTTT. Translated, it gives CASSQDQNGESSTDTQYF.

The chain links TRBV20-1 to TRBJ1-5; D not resolved. The CDR3 runs to 15 residues. Germline loops: CDR1 DFQATT, CDR2 SNEGSKA (reference sequence). V was clipped by 4 bases and J by 3 bases, with 16 bases between them. CDR3 sequence (DNA): TGCAGTGCTACGGCGGAGACGCCTTCCAATCAGCCCCAGCATTTT. It encodes CSATAETPSNQPQHF.

In the case of this clonotype: Germline and junction disagree at one end, which may indicate a read error. This chain uses TRBV7-7 with TRBJ2-1; D ambiguous. CDR3 length: 15 amino acids. The germline V gene has CDR1 SSHAT and CDR2 FNYEAQ (reference sequence). The CDR3 reads CASSPVVGSYNEQFF. The CDR3 DNA follows: TGTGCTAGCAGCCCCGTCGTGGGGTCATACAATGAGCAGTTCTTC.

This clonotype has only a few counts. The chain carries TRBV5-4 and TRBJ2-6; D not certain. CDR1 and CDR2 (germline): SGHNT, YYREEE (reference sequence). This CDR3 comprises 16 residues. V was trimmed by 0 bases and J by 3 bases, leaving 10 bases between them. CDR3 region: CASSLDSTGGANVLTF. The DNA of the CDR3 is TGTGCCAGCAGCTTGGATTCGACTGGTGGGGCCAACGTCCTGACTTTC.

V and J are TRBV6-1 and TRBJ1-1, with 8 bases aligning to TRBD1. This CDR3 has 14 amino acids. V was clipped by 6 bases and J by 3 bases; unmatched bases: 6. Germline V gene sequence: CDR1 MNHNS, CDR2 SASEGT. CDR3 nucleotide sequence: TGTGCCAGCAGCTGGACAGGGCAGGACACTGAAGCTTTCTTT. Translating gives CASSWTGQDTEAFF.

This clonotype appeared a few times. The chain combines TRBV11-2 with TRBJ2-5; D not certain. The CDR3 runs to 12 residues. V lost 5 bases and J lost 5, with 9 bases in between. The V gene's germline CDR1 is SGHAT and CDR2 FQNNGV. CDR3 nucleotide sequence: TGTGCCAGCAGCCACGTAGACGAGACCCAGTACTTC. Translation gives CASSHVDETQYF.

The V call is TRBV4-3, the J call TRBJ2-7, with D tentatively TRBD1 (5 bases). Germline V lookup: CDR1 LGHNA, CDR2 YSLEER. Trimming left V 1 base short and J 3 bases short, with 10 bases between. The CDR3 loop spans 14 amino acids. In nucleotides, the CDR3 is TGCGCCAGCAGCCAAGTGGCAGGGATCTACGAGCAGTACTTC. Protein sequence: CASSQVAGIYEQYF.

The table lists this clonotype with a few counts. J is TRBJ1-1 and V is TRBV25-1; D gene ambiguous. This CDR3 has 13 residues. Trimming took off 5 bases at V and 4 bases at J, with 11 bases between the two ends. Germline V gene sequence: CDR1 MGHDK, CDR2 SYGVNS. The CDR3 is CASSSHPGTEAFF. In nucleotides, the CDR3 is TGTGCCAGCAGTTCCCACCCGGGCACTGAAGCTTTCTTT.

The V call is TRBV28, the J call TRBJ2-3; D is perhaps TRBD1 or TRBD2 (6 bases each). The CDR3 loop spans 15 amino acids. The V end was cut by 5 bases, the J end by 1 base, with 13 bases between. The germline V gene has CDR1 MDHEN and CDR2 SYDVKM. The CDR3 loop is CASSPPGAGTDTQYF. The CDR3 bases are TGTGCCAGCAGTCCCCCGGGGGCTGGCACAGATACGCAGTATTTT.

This clonotype occurred a few times. The rearrangement uses TRBV7-9 and TRBJ1-2; D perhaps matches TRBD1 (6 bases). This CDR3 is built from 14 residues. The germline CDR1 and CDR2 sequences are SEHNR and FQNEAQ (reference sequence). V was cut by 6 bases and J by 4 bases, with 15 bases left in between. The CDR3 sequence is CASSSPQGPYGYTF. The CDR3 bases are TGTGCCAGCAGTTCACCACAGGGTCCCTATGGCTACACCTTC.

This clonotype showed up just once. This sequence joins TRBV9 and TRBJ2-7, with TRBD2 identical over 7 bases. Germline assignment: CDR1 SGDLS and CDR2 YYNGEE. CDR3 length equals 15 residues. J gave up 3 bases and V 0 bases, and 6 bases lay outside the gene matches. The CDR3 protein is CASSVDGGGSYEQYF. The CDR3 DNA reads TGTGCCAGCAGCGTAGACGGCGGCGGGAGCTACGAGCAGTACTTC.

This clonotype was observed a handful of times. V is TRBV24-1 and J is TRBJ1-1; D gene uncertain. The CDR3 length is 13 residues. V was cut by 1 base and J by 7 bases, with 9 bases left in between. Germline lookup yields CDR1 KGHDR and CDR2 SFDVKD. The CDR3 region is CATSDFADGEAFF. For the CDR3, the DNA is TGTGCCACCAGTGATTTTGCCGACGGTGAAGCTTTCTTT.

J is TRBJ2-3 and V is TRBV7-2, with TRBD1 identical over 10 bases. The CDR3 spans 16 residues. The germline V gene has CDR1 SGHTA and CDR2 FQGNSA. Losses at the gene ends were 5 bases for V and 4 bases for J; bases not matched to a gene: 9. The DNA of the CDR3 is TGTGCCAGCAGCCCCTCGGGACAGGGGTTCTCAGATACGCAGTATTTT. It specifies CASSPSGQGFSDTQYF.

This clonotype was detected only a few times. The chain combines TRBV7-2 with TRBJ1-4; D is undetermined. The CDR3 contains 14 residues. Germline CDR1 and CDR2: SGHTA and FQGNSA. V shed 4 bases and J shed 1 base, with 7 bases lying between them. CDR3 region: CASSSSGTNEKLFF. The DNA for the CDR3 is TGTGCCAGCAGCTCCTCCGGAACTAATGAAAAACTGTTTTTT. The full variable domain, rest sourced from reference TRBV7-2 and TRBJ1-4, is GAGVSQSPSNKVTEKGKDVELRCDPISGHTALYWYRQSLGQGLEFLIYFQGNSAPDKSGLPSDRFSAERTGGSVSTLTIQRTQQEDSAVYLCASSSSGTNEKLFFGSGTQLSVL.

V gene TRBV7-2 combines with J gene TRBJ2-5; D tentatively fits TRBD1 or TRBD2 (5 bases each). Trimming stripped 5 bases from V and 1 base from J, with 17 bases between. The CDR3 has 16 amino acids. Germline V gives CDR1 SGHTA, CDR2 FQGNSA. CDR3 nucleotide sequence: TGTGCCAGCAGCAATACCGGGGCGGTACGCCAAGAGACCCAGTACTTC. This codes for CASSNTGAVRQETQYF.

There are a few counts of this clonotype. V and J are TRBV5-1 and TRBJ2-7, with TRBD1 matching 10 bases. This CDR3 has 14 residues. Per germline, CDR1 SGHRS and CDR2 YFSETQ. V was pared by 7 bases and J by 3 bases, with 7 bases of the junction left unmatched. This chain's CDR3 is CASVRDRGNYEQYF. The DNA of the CDR3 is TGCGCCAGCGTCCGGGACAGGGGAAACTACGAGCAGTACTTC.

This clonotype was counted only a few times. V gene TRBV12-3 or TRBV12-4 combines with J gene TRBJ2-1; D gene ambiguous. The CDR3 contains 15 residues. V lost 10 bases, J lost 7 bases, and 23 bases lay in between. CDR3 nucleotides: TGTGCCACCCAGTTTATGGGTCTGGGATATAATGAGCAGTTCTTC. The encoded protein is CATQFMGLGYNEQFF.

In this sample, this clonotype turned up a few times. The V gene is TRBV7-9, the J gene TRBJ2-3; D remains unclear. Germline CDR1 SEHNR, CDR2 FQNEAQ (reference sequence). The V gene lost 5 bases and the J gene lost 3 bases, with 12 bases spanning the gap. This CDR3 has 14 amino acids. CDR3 nucleotide sequence: TGTGCCAGCAGCCCTGCTAGGGTTACAGATACGCAGTATTTT. Translated: CASSPARVTDTQYF.

This clonotype was picked up many times. The chain joins TRBV20-1 to TRBJ1-6; TRBD1 aligns across 11 bases. The CDR3 is 15 residues long. Germline-derived CDR1 and CDR2 are DFQATT and SNEGSKA (reference sequence). V trimming: 4 bases; J trimming: 15 bases; junction bases outside the gene matches: 14. The CDR3 spells CSATYDIWTGGNLHF. In DNA form, the CDR3 reads TGCAGTGCTACCTATGATATATGGACAGGGGGCAACCTCCACTTT.

The chain has TRBV5-6 and TRBJ2-1, with D unclear. V shed 4 bases and J shed 8 bases, with 7 bases lying between them. Germline CDR1 is SGHDT and CDR2 is YYEEEE. This CDR3 is 11 amino acids long. Here the CDR3 reads CASSRTDEQFF. The DNA of the CDR3 is TGTGCCAGCAGCCGGACCGATGAGCAGTTCTTC.

The rearrangement joins TRBV20-1 to TRBJ2-3; D remains unclear. The germline V and J ends were trimmed by 3 bases and 6 bases, with 7 bases remaining between them. This CDR3 region has 11 residues. Per the germline V gene, CDR1 is DFQATT and CDR2 is SNEGSKA (reference sequence). The CDR3 DNA reads as TGCAGTGCTAGTCCCGGGGATACGCAGTATTTT. It yields the protein CSASPGDTQYF.

This clonotype was detected only a few times. V gene TRBV3-1 combines with J gene TRBJ2-1, with unresolved D. V gave up 2 bases and J gave up 8 bases, with 7 bases separating them. Germline CDR1 is LGHDT and CDR2 is YNNKEL (reference sequence). This CDR3 has 12 residues. This chain's CDR3 is CASSQQRDEQFF. DNA for the CDR3: TGTGCCAGCAGCCAACAACGGGATGAGCAGTTCTTC.